This T cell receptor beta chain was observed in a study of cytomegalovirus exposure and HLA in healthy donors. These donors counted as nominally healthy when sampled, but unrecorded immune exposures were likely. 60 Vbeta and 13 Jbeta primers were used in PCR. Original handling: As a later analysis found, there were approximately 80 million unique TCR beta chains, of which roughly 11 million were shared. Sequencing was performed with immunoSEQ multiplex PCR; in TCRdb, only in-frame clones are kept and a portion is missing. V, J and clone size were drawn from that table, and D and trimming were deduced from the DNA. Seen here are around 100,000 clones, about 80% observed once, and the top ten hold 5.8%. On this clone itself: Antigen: not known.

V was pared by 6 bases and J by 5 bases, with 10 bases between. The CDR3 consists of 12 residues. Germline CDR1 SNHLY, CDR2 FYNNEI. Study conclusions and caveats: Sequencing artifact likely explains a cluster of highly shared sequence variants. With later analysis, a missense DCLRE1C variant became linked to TCR beta V- and J-gene trimming.

The origin of this receptor is a man aged 60 to 75 in good health and CMV-seropositive. The sample was PBMCs. The V call is TRBV2, the J call TRBJ2-5; no clear D gene. The DNA of the CDR3 is TGTGCCAGCAGCGAAATAGTGGAGACCCAGTACTTC. This gives the protein CASSEIVETQYF. Full variable domain (remainder filled in from reference TRBV2 and TRBJ2-5): EPEVTQTPSHQVTQMGQEVILRCVPISNHLYFYWYRQILGQKVEFLVSFYNNEISEKSEIFDDQFSVERPDGSNFTLKIRSTKLEDSAMYFCASSEIVETQYFGPGTRLLVL.